This T cell receptor (beta chain) was observed in a study of early T cells in non-severe SARS-CoV-2 infection. TCRdb used MiXCR to reprocess the 5' RACE reads, holding one entry per CDR3 protein. The repertoire holds some 120,000 distinct CDR3 sequences, with 14% to 15% as singletons. CDR3 length: 13 amino acids. V dropped 5 bases and J dropped 1; count of bases not matched to a gene: 1. Material: whole blood. The chain recombines TRBV12-3 or TRBV12-4 with TRBJ1-1; TRBD1 agrees at 7 bases. The receptor was derived from an adult who was a healthcare worker with PCR-confirmed SARS-CoV-2 infection or an uninfected control (not recorded which). CDR3 nucleotides: TGTGCCAGCAGTCCAGGGGGGAACACTGAAGCTTTCTTT. Its translation: CASSPGGNTEAFF.